Presented here are 27 T cell receptor beta chains from one specimen sequenced in a study of cytomegalovirus exposure and HLA in healthy donors. Measured with immunoSEQ multiplex PCR; TCRdb has only the in-frame clones, and not every one. The sample consists of about 74,000 clones, 90% to 95% of them appearing once. The sample comprised PBMCs. These receptors came from a man aged 18 to 29 in good health and CMV-seropositive.

The CDR3 region has the DNA TGTGCCAGCAGTTTATCTAGCGGGAGGGCCAAGTCCAATGAGCAGTTCTTC. Translated, it gives CASSLSSGRAKSNEQFF. The V gene is TRBV28, the J gene TRBJ2-1, with TRBD2 matching over 12 bases. CDR3 length: 17 amino acids. V dropped 1 base and J dropped 6; count of bases not matched to a gene: 7. Germline CDR1 and CDR2: MDHEN and SYDVKM.

This clone was found once. The gene calls are TRBV28 and TRBJ2-1; maybe TRBD1 (5 bases). Germline CDR1 MDHEN, CDR2 SYDVKM. The CDR3 runs to 14 residues. The germline V and J ends were trimmed by 9 bases and 4 bases, with 16 bases remaining between them. CDR3 nucleotides: TGTGCCAGTCATGGGTGGGGCCATTACAATGAGCAGTTCTTC. This translates into CASHGWGHYNEQFF.

The V gene is TRBV5-5, the J gene TRBJ1-1; TRBD1 matches at 7 bases. Germline CDR1 is SGHKS and CDR2 is YYEKEE (reference sequence). Trimming took 0 bases from V and 0 from J; bases not matched to a gene: 5. The CDR3 runs 16 residues. The CDR3 DNA reads TGTGCCAGCAGCTTGGGGGTACAGGGGATGAACACTGAAGCTTTCTTT. As protein: CASSLGVQGMNTEAFF. The variable domain in full, with the rest retrieved from reference TRBV5-5 and TRBJ1-1, is DAGVTQSPTHLIKTRGQQVTLRCSPISGHKSVSWYQQVLGQGPQFIFQYYEKEERGRGNFPDRFSARQFPNYSSELNVNALLLGDSALYLCASSLGVQGMNTEAFFGQGTRLTVV.

The V call is TRBV2, the J call TRBJ2-1; 12 bases fit TRBD2. This CDR3 contains 14 residues. V lost 7 bases and J lost 6; bases outside the gene matches: 4. Germline CDR1 is SNHLY and CDR2 is FYNNEI. The CDR3 bases are TGTGCCAGCACAAGGACTAGCGGGGCCAATGAGCAGTTCTTC. As protein: CASTRTSGANEQFF.

In this sample, this clone turned up a few times. This rearrangement joins TRBV6-1 to TRBJ1-5; TRBD1 aligns across 9 bases. The CDR3 covers 15 residues. Germline V gene data show CDR1 as MNHNS and CDR2 as SASEGT. J gave up 5 bases and V 1 base, and 3 bases lay outside the gene matches. The CDR3 is CASSEETGGHQPQHF. The CDR3 DNA sequence: TGTGCCAGCAGTGAAGAAACAGGGGGCCATCAGCCCCAGCATTTT.

The CDR3 coding sequence is TGTGCCACAAGGAGGACAGGACAGAGGTTAGGGACCCAGTACTTC. This translates into CATRRTGQRLGTQYF. The J gene is TRBJ2-5, the V gene TRBV19; 7 bases align to TRBD1. The CDR3 totals 15 residues. J was trimmed by 7 bases and V by 10 bases; bases with no gene match: 18. The germline CDR1 and CDR2 sequences are LNHDA and SQIVND (reference sequence).

The chain uses TRBV7-9 and TRBJ2-1; 9 nucleotides align to TRBD2. This CDR3 is built from 18 residues. V lost 6 bases, J lost 7 bases, and 19 bases stayed unmatched. Germline loops: CDR1 SEHNR, CDR2 FQNEAQ (reference sequence). The CDR3, as DNA: TGTGCCAGCAGGATAGGGACTAGCTCTCAATCACCGGGGAATGAGCAGTTCTTC. Translated, it gives CASRIGTSSQSPGNEQFF. The complete variable domain, with remaining parts taken from reference TRBV7-9 and TRBJ2-1, reads DTGVSQNPRHKITKRGQNVTFRCDPISEHNRLYWYRQTLGQGPEFLTYFQNEAQLEKSRLLSDRFSAERPKGSFSTLEIQRTEQGDSAMYLCASRIGTSSQSPGNEQFFGPGTRLTVL.

This clone appeared a few times. The chain links TRBV15 to TRBJ2-3, with 11 bases aligning to TRBD2. The V and J ends lost 5 bases and 6 bases, in that order; junction bases with no gene match: 10. Germline CDR1 reads LNHNV; CDR2 reads YYDKDF (reference sequence). The CDR3 is 16 residues long. CDR3 DNA sequence: TGTGCCACCAGCGCCCACGGGACTAGCGGACGGGATACGCAGTATTTT. Translating gives CATSAHGTSGRDTQYF.

The chain combines TRBV30 with TRBJ2-7; the D gene is possibly TRBD1 (6 bases). With 0 bases removed from V and 4 bases from J, the gap between germline ends came to 13 bases. Germline V CDR1 and CDR2: GTSNPN, SVGIG (reference sequence). CDR3 size: 14 residues. The CDR3 DNA follows: TGTGCCTGGAGTGTACTGGGGGCTGGATACGAGCAGTACTTC. Encoded protein: CAWSVLGAGYEQYF.

The chain couples TRBV28 to TRBJ2-7; 16 bases agree with TRBD2. CDR1 and CDR2 (germline): MDHEN, SYDVKM. Trimming removed 4 bases from V and 3 bases from J; junction bases left unmatched: 3. The CDR3 runs to 16 residues. CDR3 loop: CASSSGLAGGNYEQYF. The CDR3 region has the DNA TGTGCCAGCAGTTCGGGACTAGCGGGAGGGAACTACGAGCAGTACTTC. The full variable domain, with the rest looked up from reference TRBV28 and TRBJ2-7, is DVKVTQSSRYLVKRTGEKVFLECVQDMDHENMFWYRQDPGLGLRLIYFSYDVKMKEKGDIPEGYSVSREKKERFSLILESASTNQTSMYLCASSSGLAGGNYEQYFGPGTRLTVT.

The chain employs TRBV7-9 and TRBJ2-7; 7 bases line up with TRBD1. The trim removed 10 bases at V and 6 bases at J, leaving 12 bases unmatched. The CDR3 runs to 13 residues. Germline V CDR1 and CDR2: SEHNR, FQNEAQ (reference sequence). CDR3 sequence: CAISTGTSAEQYF. The CDR3 region has the DNA TGTGCCATCTCGACAGGGACGTCTGCCGAGCAGTACTTC. The full variable domain, rest sourced from reference TRBV7-9 and TRBJ2-7, is DTGVSQNPRHKITKRGQNVTFRCDPISEHNRLYWYRQTLGQGPEFLTYFQNEAQLEKSRLLSDRFSAERPKGSFSTLEIQRTEQGDSAMYLCAISTGTSAEQYFGPGTRLTVT.

The rearrangement uses TRBV19 and TRBJ2-7; 7 nucleotides agree with TRBD2. The CDR3 extends over 15 amino acids. Germline CDR1 is LNHDA and CDR2 is SQIVND (reference sequence). V was pared by 3 bases and J by 4 bases, with 9 bases of the junction left unmatched. In DNA, the CDR3 is TGTGCCAGTAGTATTAGGCGGGAGCTTACGTACGAGCAGTACTTC. It translates to CASSIRRELTYEQYF.

This clone was observed a single time. CDR3 nucleotide sequence: TGCGCCAGCAGCCAAGAGAGTGTTTTAGAGACCCAGTACTTC. Translated: CASSQESVLETQYF. The rearrangement uses TRBV4-1 and TRBJ2-5; D gene uncertain. The CDR3 runs 14 residues. Germline V gene lookup returns CDR1 MGHRA and CDR2 YSYEKL. V was clipped by 0 bases and J by 4 bases, with 9 bases between them.

The chain has TRBV11-2 and TRBJ2-3; TRBD1 aligns across 10 bases. CDR1 is SGHAT, CDR2 FQNNGV, per germline. This CDR3 has 13 residues. The trim removed 6 bases at V and 6 bases at J, leaving 3 bases unmatched. For the CDR3, the DNA is TGTGCCAGCAGAAGACAGGGGGCCGATACGCAGTATTTT. Its protein is CASRRQGADTQYF.

The J gene is TRBJ1-2, the V gene TRBV30, with D perhaps TRBD1 (5 bases). Germline V gene lookup returns CDR1 GTSNPN and CDR2 SVGIG (reference sequence). The V end lost 1 base, the J end lost 4 bases, and 13 bases lay between the germline ends. This CDR3 has 14 residues. Written as DNA, the CDR3 is TGTGCCTGGAGTGGGGACCCGGGAGGCTATGGCTACACCTTC. Translation gives CAWSGDPGGYGYTF.

The chain joins TRBV11-3 to TRBJ2-1; D perhaps matches TRBD2 (5 bases). V shed 7 bases and J shed 2 bases, with 12 bases lying between them. Germline-derived CDR1 and CDR2 are SGHNT and YENEEA. The CDR3 is 14 residues long. The CDR3: CASNRDGAYNEQFF. In DNA form, the CDR3 reads TGTGCCAGCAACAGAGACGGGGCCTACAATGAGCAGTTCTTC.

As concerns this clone: The sample holds other DNA sequences that translate to the same CDR3. The gene calls are TRBV27 and TRBJ2-1; D is uncertain. This CDR3 is 11 amino acids long. Trimming took 8 bases from V and 5 from J, leaving 7 bases between them. Germline CDR1 is MNHEY and CDR2 is SMNVEV (reference sequence). CDR3 in DNA: TGTGCCAGCCTACGCAACAATGAGCAGTTCTTC. This gives the protein CASLRNNEQFF.

The rearrangement uses TRBV5-1 and TRBJ2-7; 9 bases agree with TRBD1. CDR1 and CDR2 (germline): SGHRS, YFSETQ. J lost 5 bases, V lost 6 bases, and 12 bases had no gene match. CDR3 length equals 15 residues. The CDR3 nucleotides read TGCGCCAGCACCCCACAGGGGGCGGTGGAAAACGAGCAGTACTTC. It specifies CASTPQGAVENEQYF.

This clone was seen once. CDR3 amino acids: CAIRDRGAGNTIYF. CDR3 nucleotides: TGTGCCATCAGAGACAGGGGGGCTGGAAACACCATATATTTT. The chain couples TRBV10-3 to TRBJ1-3; TRBD1 matches at 9 bases. This CDR3 is built from 14 residues. J lost 2 bases, V lost 6 bases, and 2 bases had no gene match. Germline V CDR1 and CDR2: ENHRY, SYGVKD.

The chain has TRBV5-6 and TRBJ2-7; D may be TRBD2 (6 bases). Trimming removed 0 bases at V and 2 bases at J, with 15 bases between. Germline CDR1 reads SGHDT; CDR2 reads YYEEEE. There are 16 residues in the CDR3. In DNA, the CDR3 is TGTGCCAGCAGCTTGGGTGGGGAGGCGGGGACCTACGAGCAGTACTTC. It yields the protein CASSLGGEAGTYEQYF.

The chain uses TRBV13 and TRBJ2-3, with no clear D. V gave up 5 bases and J gave up 5 bases, with 5 bases separating them. The CDR3 loop spans 11 amino acids. In germline, CDR1 is PRHDT, CDR2 FYEKMQ (reference sequence). The CDR3, as DNA: TGTGCCAGCAGCCGACTAGATACGCAGTATTTT. Its translation: CASSRLDTQYF.

CDR3 sequence (DNA): TGTGCCAGTAGTATAAGGGGGGGCGGTGAAGCTTTCTTT. Encoded protein: CASSIRGGGEAFF. This chain connects TRBV19 to TRBJ1-1; D is perhaps TRBD1 (6 bases). The germline CDR1 and CDR2 sequences are LNHDA and SQIVND (reference sequence). The ends were cut back, 2 bases at V and 7 bases at J, with 11 bases in the middle. The length of the CDR3 is 13 residues.

The V call is TRBV5-4, the J call TRBJ2-1; 10 positions match TRBD2. The junction had 11 bases not matched to a gene; V was cut back by 5 bases and J by 9 bases. Germline V gene lookup returns CDR1 SGHNT and CDR2 YYREEE (reference sequence). This CDR3 comprises 15 residues. The CDR3 region is CASSPLAGSLGEQFF. Written as DNA, the CDR3 is TGTGCCAGCAGTCCACTAGCGGGGAGCCTCGGTGAGCAGTTCTTC.

The chain links TRBV29-1 to TRBJ1-5; the D gene is possibly TRBD1 (6 bases). Trimming left V 7 bases short and J 5 bases short, with 18 bases between. Germline loops: CDR1 SQVTM, CDR2 ANQGSEA. This CDR3 has 14 residues. The CDR3 reads CSGTVAGVDQPQHF. In nucleotides, the CDR3 is TGCAGCGGGACAGTCGCAGGGGTCGATCAGCCCCAGCATTTT.

The chain has TRBV5-1 and TRBJ1-3; unclear D gene. CDR1 is SGHRS, CDR2 YFSETQ, per germline. The CDR3 is 16 residues long. Trimming shortened V by 0 bases and J by 4 bases, and 14 bases separated the two germline ends. The CDR3 is CASSLASHSFGNTIYF. The CDR3 coding sequence is TGCGCCAGCAGCTTGGCCTCTCACAGCTTCGGAAACACCATATATTTT.

The V call is TRBV7-3, the J call TRBJ2-7, with a weak D call TRBD1 (6 bases). V lost 0 bases and J 4 bases, leaving 13 bases between the germline ends. Germline V lookup: CDR1 SGHTA, CDR2 FQGTGA. The length of the CDR3 is 15 residues. The CDR3 spells CASSLTAGEPYEQYF. The CDR3 DNA is TGTGCCAGCAGCTTAACGGCAGGGGAGCCTTACGAGCAGTACTTC.

This clone has just one count. This chain uses TRBV6-5 with TRBJ2-7, with 11 bases fitting TRBD2. This CDR3 is 15 amino acids long. V lost 7 bases and J lost 2; bases outside the gene matches: 7. Germline V gives CDR1 MNHEY, CDR2 SVGAGI. In DNA, the CDR3 is TGTGCCAGCACCAATAGCGGGAGGGCCCCCTACGAGCAGTACTTC. Translated, it gives CASTNSGRAPYEQYF.